The 32 T cell receptor beta chains reported below all come from one sample, sequenced in a study of follicular helper T cells after annual influenza vaccination. Indicated time point: 2015-2016 season, pre-vaccination. Some clones are missing from TCRdb's copy, which holds only in-frame ones; the method was immunoSEQ multiplex PCR. The sample includes 9,500 to 15,000 clones, roughly three quarters of them seen just once. The sample was CXCR5+ CD38- circulating T follicular helper cells from blood, taken on the day of influenza vaccination. The subset here: circulating Tfh, non-naive CD4+CXCR5+PD-1+ (ICOS+CD38+ or ICOS-CD38-). The origin of the receptors is an adult who received the influenza vaccine.

This clone was detected a few times. The chain has TRBV2 and TRBJ1-6; possible D gene TRBD1, 5 bases. Germline values: CDR1 SNHLY, CDR2 FYNNEI. V was cut by 5 bases and J by 11 bases, with 13 bases left in between. This CDR3 region has 13 residues. The CDR3 coding sequence is TGTGCCAGCAGTCCCAGGGTTGTGACACCCCTCCACTTT. Translation: CASSPRVVTPLHF.

V usage is TRBV27 and J usage is TRBJ1-1, with 8 bases that match TRBD1. Germline CDR1 MNHEY, CDR2 SMNVEV (reference sequence). V was clipped by 4 bases and J by 6 bases; unmatched bases: 16. This CDR3 is 17 amino acids long. The CDR3 DNA reads as TGTGCCAGCAGTTCGCCAAGCCTCGGACAGGGTCACGCTGAAGCTTTCTTT. It codes for CASSSPSLGQGHAEAFF.

V and J are TRBV5-6 and TRBJ1-1; the match to TRBD1 covers 8 bases. Trimming took 0 bases from V and 7 from J; bases not matched to a gene: 17. Germline values: CDR1 SGHDT, CDR2 YYEEEE. The CDR3 is 18 residues long. CDR3 residues: CASSLVRAQGAHVLEAFF. The CDR3 DNA reads as TGTGCCAGCAGCTTGGTACGAGCGCAGGGGGCGCACGTCCTTGAAGCTTTCTTT.

V gene TRBV5-1 combines with J gene TRBJ2-1; 15 nucleotides align to TRBD2. V gave up 4 bases and J gave up 9 bases; unmatched junction bases: 8. The CDR3 has 16 amino acids. CDR1 and CDR2 (germline): SGHRS, YFSETQ. The chain's CDR3 is CASSPRTSGGASEQFF. The CDR3 coding sequence is TGCGCCAGCAGCCCCCGGACTAGCGGGGGGGCGAGTGAGCAGTTCTTC.

This chain links TRBV10-3 with TRBJ2-3, with a weak D call TRBD1 (5 bases). The germline V gene encodes CDR1 ENHRY and CDR2 SYGVKD. The CDR3 runs to 12 residues. Between the trimmed V and J ends, which lost 3 bases and 6 bases, there was a span of 7 bases. The CDR3 sequence is CAISDGADTQYF. CDR3 DNA: TGTGCCATCAGTGATGGGGCGGATACGCAGTATTTT.

The chain joins TRBV7-6 to TRBJ1-3; D is uncertain. This CDR3 region has 14 residues. CDR1 is SGHVS, CDR2 FNYEAQ, per germline. The V end was cut by 1 base, the J end by 4 bases, with 8 bases between. The CDR3 loop is CASSLGQKGNTIYF. For the CDR3, the DNA is TGTGCCAGCAGCTTAGGCCAGAAGGGAAACACCATATATTTT.

The CDR3 region has the DNA TGTGCCAGCAGACGAGGGGGGGGCAATCAGCCCCAGCATTTT. This translates into CASRRGGGNQPQHF. The chain uses TRBV28 and TRBJ1-5, with D tentatively TRBD1 (6 bases). Trimming took 6 bases from V and 2 from J, leaving 11 bases between them. The CDR3 runs 14 residues. Looked up from germline, CDR1 is MDHEN and CDR2 is SYDVKM.

The chain links TRBV6-1 to TRBJ1-1; 7 nucleotides align to TRBD1. CDR1 is MNHNS and CDR2 is SASEGT in the germline V gene. This CDR3 is 17 amino acids long. V gave up 6 bases and J gave up 0 bases; unmatched junction bases: 13. The CDR3 DNA is TGTGCCAGCAGGGAACGGGACAGCTACCTCATGAACACTGAAGCTTTCTTT. Its translation: CASRERDSYLMNTEAFF.

In this sample, this clone turned up once. The chain recombines TRBV19 with TRBJ2-7; D not certain. V gave up 9 bases and J gave up 2 bases, with 11 bases separating them. The germline V gene has CDR1 LNHDA and CDR2 SQIVND (reference sequence). There are 12 residues in the CDR3. The CDR3 nucleotides are TGTGCCAGCGGCCCCAGCACCTACGAGCAGTACTTC. Protein product: CASGPSTYEQYF.

The chain recombines TRBV6-5 with TRBJ1-1, with TRBD1 identical over 8 bases. V shed 5 bases, J shed 0 bases, and the junction held 2 bases outside the gene matches. The CDR3 is 14 residues long. Germline CDR1 MNHEY, CDR2 SVGAGI. CDR3 bases: TGTGCCAGCAGTCGGACAGGGCTGAACACTGAAGCTTTCTTT. Its translation is CASSRTGLNTEAFF.

The chain recombines TRBV4-1 with TRBJ2-7; D call uncertain. CDR3 length: 15 residues. V was clipped by 3 bases and J by 0 bases, with 12 bases between them. Looked up from germline, CDR1 is MGHRA and CDR2 is YSYEKL. The DNA of the CDR3 is TGCGCCAGCAGCCAGACTGAGTCTTACTCCTACGAGCAGTACTTC. Protein sequence: CASSQTESYSYEQYF.

The chain recombines TRBV4-2 with TRBJ1-6, with 7 nucleotides matching TRBD1. The CDR3 length is 14 residues. The V segment lost 4 bases and the J segment 7 bases; nucleotides outside the gene matches: 4. Per germline, CDR1 LGHNA and CDR2 YNFKEQ. CDR3 bases: TGTGCCAGCAGCCGGGACAGTGAGAATTCACCCCTCCACTTT. This encodes CASSRDSENSPLHF.

The rearrangement links TRBV5-1 to TRBJ2-1; D is ambiguous. The CDR3 length is 13 residues. CDR1 SGHRS and CDR2 YFSETQ come from the germline V gene. The germline V and J ends were trimmed by 3 bases and 8 bases, with 12 bases remaining between them. The CDR3 DNA reads TGCGCCAGCAGCTCCTCCCTTAAGGATGAGCAGTTCTTC. Translated, it gives CASSSSLKDEQFF.

The chain carries TRBV4-2 and TRBJ1-3, with a possible D match to TRBD1 (6 bases). The CDR3 loop spans 17 amino acids. Trimming shortened V by 2 bases and J by 8 bases, and 22 bases separated the two germline ends. Germline CDR1 LGHNA, CDR2 YNFKEQ. The CDR3 nucleotides read TGTGCCAGCAGCCAATTTCATGACAGGCTCCCACCCCACACCATATATTTT. Translation gives CASSQFHDRLPPHTIYF.

The chain has TRBV28 and TRBJ1-2, with 9 bases fitting TRBD1. The V and J ends lost 5 bases and 0 bases, in that order; junction bases with no gene match: 13. There are 18 residues in the CDR3. Germline lookup yields CDR1 MDHEN and CDR2 SYDVKM. The CDR3, as DNA: TGTGCCAGCAGTGGGGCCCAGGCCCGGGACAGGGCTAACTATGGCTACACCTTC. It specifies CASSGAQARDRANYGYTF.

The chain couples TRBV6-5 to TRBJ1-5; tentatively, D is TRBD1 (6 bases). The CDR3 extends over 16 amino acids. Germline lookup yields CDR1 MNHEY and CDR2 SVGAGI. Trimming removed 4 bases at V and 1 base at J, with 14 bases between. CDR3 loop: CASSSGAPRSNQPQHF. For the CDR3, the DNA is TGTGCCAGCAGTTCAGGGGCCCCACGAAGCAATCAGCCCCAGCATTTT.

The genes are TRBV4-3 and TRBJ2-3; 8 bases line up with TRBD2. This CDR3 has 18 residues. J gave up 0 bases and V 0 bases, and 8 bases lay outside the gene matches. CDR1 and CDR2 (germline): LGHNA, YSLEER. The CDR3 is CASSQEPSGSYSTDTQYF. CDR3 sequence (DNA): TGCGCCAGCAGCCAAGAGCCTAGCGGGTCATACAGCACAGATACGCAGTATTTT.

The chain has TRBV4-3 and TRBJ1-6; D call uncertain. The germline gives CDR1 LGHNA, CDR2 YSLEER. The CDR3 sequence is 13 residues long. Trimming pared 1 base from V and 8 bases from J, leaving 6 bases between. The CDR3 sequence: CASSQAQHSPLHF. The CDR3 DNA sequence: TGCGCCAGCAGCCAAGCCCAGCATTCACCCCTCCACTTT.

The rearrangement links TRBV7-2 to TRBJ2-2; D may be TRBD2 (5 bases). This CDR3 has 14 amino acids. Germline V lookup: CDR1 SGHTA, CDR2 FQGNSA. V was pared by 5 bases and J by 2 bases, with 9 bases between. CDR3 loop: CASSPGKNTGELFF. In nucleotides, the CDR3 is TGTGCCAGCAGCCCCGGGAAAAACACCGGGGAGCTGTTTTTT.

V usage is TRBV18 and J usage is TRBJ1-1; D gene unclear. V lost 2 bases, J lost 1 base, and 8 bases lay in between. CDR1 and CDR2 (germline): KGHSH, LQKENI. The length of the CDR3 is 14 residues. As DNA, the CDR3 is TGTGCCAGCTCACCAAATTCCGGGAACACTGAAGCTTTCTTT. It is translated as CASSPNSGNTEAFF.

This clone was detected only a few times. At the DNA level, this CDR3 is encoded by other sequences in the same sample as well. This chain uses TRBV2 with TRBJ1-1; tentative D call: TRBD1 (5 bases). The CDR3 has 13 residues. Trimming took 6 bases from V and 1 from J, leaving 9 bases between them. CDR1 and CDR2 from the germline V gene are SNHLY and FYNNEI. In nucleotides, the CDR3 is TGTGCCAGCAGCGGACAAACGAACACTGAAGCTTTCTTT. Translation: CASSGQTNTEAFF.

CDR3 sequence (DNA): TGCAGCGTTGTTTCACAGGGCGCTCCCTACGAGCAGTACTTC. Its protein is CSVVSQGAPYEQYF. The chain combines TRBV29-1 with TRBJ2-7; a possible D gene is TRBD1 (6 bases). Per germline, CDR1 SQVTM and CDR2 ANQGSEA. The CDR3 has 14 amino acids. Deletions cut 4 bases from V and 2 bases from J, with 15 bases between.

V is TRBV7-3 and J is TRBJ2-1, with TRBD2 matching over 8 bases. Germline CDR1 is SGHTA and CDR2 is FQGTGA. The CDR3 is 15 residues long. V dropped 0 bases and J dropped 8; count of bases not matched to a gene: 6. The CDR3 reads CASSLTPGGQYEQFF. The CDR3 nucleotides read TGTGCCAGCAGCTTAACACCGGGGGGGCAATATGAGCAGTTCTTC.

This chain joins TRBV18 and TRBJ2-2; D is unclear. CDR3 length: 16 residues. CDR1 is KGHSH, CDR2 LQKENI, per germline. V gave up 5 bases and J gave up 4 bases, with 17 bases separating them. In nucleotides, the CDR3 is TGTGCCAGCTCAGCCGACAAGGGTTCGCGCACCGGGGAGCTGTTTTTT. Protein sequence: CASSADKGSRTGELFF.

The chain combines TRBV4-3 with TRBJ2-2; unclear D gene. Germline CDR1 and CDR2: LGHNA and YSLEER. The CDR3 length is 14 residues. Deletions cut 3 bases from V and 2 bases from J, with 7 bases between. In nucleotides, the CDR3 is TGCGCCAGCAGCCATCGCGAAAACACCGGGGAGCTGTTTTTT. Amino acids: CASSHRENTGELFF.

J is TRBJ2-1 and V is TRBV5-6; the match to TRBD2 covers 11 bases. Germline CDR1 reads SGHDT; CDR2 reads YYEEEE. With V trimmed by 4 bases and J by 6 bases, 6 bases remained unmatched. CDR3 size: 15 residues. The CDR3 is CASSRPGLAANEQFF. CDR3 in DNA: TGTGCCAGCAGCCGCCCGGGACTAGCGGCCAATGAGCAGTTCTTC. The complete variable domain, with remaining parts taken from reference TRBV5-6 and TRBJ2-1, reads DAGVTQSPTHLIKTRGQQVTLRCSPKSGHDTVSWYQQALGQGPQFIFQYYEEEERQRGNFPDRFSGHQFPNYSSELNVNALLLGDSALYLCASSRPGLAANEQFFGPGTRLTVL.

The rearrangement uses TRBV6-4 and TRBJ1-5, with 10 bases that match TRBD1. Germline CDR1 reads MRHNA; CDR2 reads SNTAGT. With 10 bases clipped from V and 1 base from J, the junction kept 19 bases outside the gene matches. This CDR3 comprises 19 residues. For the CDR3, the DNA is TGTGCCACCCAAGGTGGGACAGGGGAGGGATTATGGAGCAATCAGCCCCAGCATTTT. Protein: CATQGGTGEGLWSNQPQHF.

The V and J genes are TRBV2 and TRBJ2-7, with a possible D match to TRBD1 (6 bases). CDR1 SNHLY and CDR2 FYNNEI come from the germline V gene. The CDR3 is 14 amino acids. The V gene lost 6 bases and the J gene lost 0 bases, with 12 bases spanning the gap. CDR3 sequence reads: CASRATGSSYEQYF. The CDR3 DNA is TGTGCCAGCAGGGCAACAGGGAGCTCCTACGAGCAGTACTTC. The entire variable domain, with the rest obtained from reference TRBV2 and TRBJ2-7, is as follows: EPEVTQTPSHQVTQMGQEVILRCVPISNHLYFYWYRQILGQKVEFLVSFYNNEISEKSEIFDDQFSVERPDGSNFTLKIRSTKLEDSAMYFCASRATGSSYEQYFGPGTRLTVT.

The chain carries TRBV4-2 and TRBJ1-2, with TRBD1 as a possible D gene (6 bases). CDR3 length: 17 amino acids. Per the germline V gene, CDR1 is LGHNA and CDR2 is YNFKEQ. V was pared by 1 base and J by 0 bases, with 15 bases between. The CDR3 nucleotides are TGTGCCAGCAGCCAAGCCTCTGGACAGCGAACTAACTATGGCTACACCTTC. As protein: CASSQASGQRTNYGYTF.

The V gene is TRBV7-6, the J gene TRBJ1-1, with TRBD1 matching over 10 bases. The CDR3 spans 16 residues. Germline V gene sequence: CDR1 SGHVS, CDR2 FNYEAQ. With 3 bases clipped from V and 1 base from J, the junction kept 5 bases outside the gene matches. The CDR3 nucleotides read TGTGCCAGCAGCTTCCGACAGGGGGCCCCGAACACTGAAGCTTTCTTT. Encoded protein: CASSFRQGAPNTEAFF.

The chain uses TRBV11-2 and TRBJ2-1, with 12 bases aligning to TRBD1. Germline-derived CDR1 and CDR2 are SGHAT and FQNNGV. The CDR3 covers 15 residues. The V segment lost 3 bases and the J segment 7 bases; nucleotides outside the gene matches: 4. CDR3 protein: CASSLGTGGYNEQFF. In DNA, the CDR3 is TGTGCCAGCAGCTTGGGGACAGGGGGCTATAATGAGCAGTTCTTC.

In its sample, this clone was seen a few times. The genes are TRBV18 and TRBJ1-4, with TRBD1 identical over 7 bases. Germline V gene data show CDR1 as KGHSH and CDR2 as LQKENI. The CDR3 spans 18 residues. V dropped 4 bases and J dropped 4; count of bases not matched to a gene: 15. The CDR3 reads CASSHGRRPTGNNEKLFF. CDR3 coding DNA: TGTGCCAGCTCACACGGACGTCGCCCGACAGGGAATAATGAAAAACTGTTTTTT.